The source of this TCR beta chain is a study of identical twins. On this clonotype itself: Its specificity is unknown.

Points from the study as a whole: Twins shared beta out-of-frame sequences in excess, but this excess was weaker. Those out-of-frame alpha sequences shared by twins showed an excess of low generation probability.

Carrying unique molecular identifiers, the cDNA also gained a universal primer site through template switching. Each CDR3 protein gets one entry after TCRdb re-called the 5' RACE reads with MiXCR. Of around 530,000 distinct CDR3 sequences in the sample, around 15% were seen once. This sample was shared with a second study, whose subject was yellow fever vaccine responses in identical twins. That study adds: Twins' vaccine T cell responses reportedly seemed partly convergent and partly personalized.

The clonotype was recovered from a woman aged 18-29 years in good health. The material sequenced was CD4+ T cells sorted from blood.

The CDR3 region is CSGRGNTGELFF. CDR3 bases: TGCAGTGGCAGGGGTAACACCGGGGAGCTGTTTTTT. The V gene is TRBV29-1, the J gene TRBJ2-2; D is perhaps TRBD1 (6 bases). Germline CDR1 and CDR2: SQVTM and ANQGSEA. The CDR3 totals 12 residues.